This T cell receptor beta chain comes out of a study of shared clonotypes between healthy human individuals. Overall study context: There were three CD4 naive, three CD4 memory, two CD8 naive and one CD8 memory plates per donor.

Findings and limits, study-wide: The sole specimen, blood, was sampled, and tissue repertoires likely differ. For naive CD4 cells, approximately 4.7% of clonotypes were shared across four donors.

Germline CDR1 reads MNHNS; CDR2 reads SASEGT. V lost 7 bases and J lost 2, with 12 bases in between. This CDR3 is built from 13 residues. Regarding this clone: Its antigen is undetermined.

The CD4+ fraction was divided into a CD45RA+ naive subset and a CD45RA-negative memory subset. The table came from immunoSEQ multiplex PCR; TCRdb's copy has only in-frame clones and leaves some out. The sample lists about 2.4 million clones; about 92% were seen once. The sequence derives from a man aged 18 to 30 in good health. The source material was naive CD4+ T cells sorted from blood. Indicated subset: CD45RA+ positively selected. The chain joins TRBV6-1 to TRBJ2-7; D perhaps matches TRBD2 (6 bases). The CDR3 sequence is CASIYTGAYEQYF. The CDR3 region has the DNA TGTGCCAGCATCTATACGGGGGCCTACGAGCAGTACTTC.